This TCR beta chain was identified in a study of CD8+ T cells in alopecia areata. Study-wide results and caveats: With patients, TCR sharing proved less clear than in mice, a difference possibly related to HLA. Greater clonality was observed in lesional scalp samples, especially alopecia totalis/universalis, versus normal scalp.

The CDR3 is made up of 19 amino acids. V shed 2 bases and J 5 bases; nucleotides not matched to a gene: 18. As the sequencing template, cDNA was produced by extracting RNA and reverse transcribing it. Generated by immunoSEQ multiplex PCR, the TCRdb table keeps only in-frame clones and is missing some. The sample yields tens of thousands of clones, roughly half seen once. This clone was counted between two and nine times. Its specificity is unknown. Alopecia areata patients provided lesional scalp punch biopsies and peripheral blood, both collected for the study. The sequenced material came from NKG2D-high CD8+ T cells sorted from blood. The chain uses TRBV23-1 and TRBJ2-5, with 9 bases that match TRBD1. TRBV23-1 is noted as an ORF with a role that remains uncertain. This sequence originates from a human donor with alopecia areata. CDR3 nucleotides: TGCGCCAGCAGTCAAGAGGAAGGGACAGGGAAGAAGACACACGAGACCCAGTACTTC. Its protein product is CASSQEEGTGKKTHETQYF.